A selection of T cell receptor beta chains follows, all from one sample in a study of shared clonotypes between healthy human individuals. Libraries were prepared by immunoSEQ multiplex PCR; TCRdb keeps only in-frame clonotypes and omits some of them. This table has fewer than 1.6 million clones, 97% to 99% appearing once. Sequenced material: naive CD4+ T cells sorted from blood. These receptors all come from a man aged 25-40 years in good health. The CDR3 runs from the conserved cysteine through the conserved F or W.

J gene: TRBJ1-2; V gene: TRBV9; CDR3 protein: CASSVGINYGYTF
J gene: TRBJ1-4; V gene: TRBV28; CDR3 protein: CASNGGNEKLFF
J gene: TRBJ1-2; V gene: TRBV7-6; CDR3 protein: CASSSRDTSRGYTF
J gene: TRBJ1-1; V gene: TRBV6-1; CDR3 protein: CASSVKGVYTEAFF
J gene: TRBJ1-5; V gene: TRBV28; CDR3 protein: CASREPYSNQPQHF
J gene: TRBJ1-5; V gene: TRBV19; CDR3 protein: CASNPQANSNQPQHF
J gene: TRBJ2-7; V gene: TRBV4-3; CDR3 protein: CASSQEDNARGSSYEQYF
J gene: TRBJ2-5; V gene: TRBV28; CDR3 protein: CASSLSGVETQYF
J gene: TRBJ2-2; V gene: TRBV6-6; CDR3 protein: CASSYGTVNTGELFF
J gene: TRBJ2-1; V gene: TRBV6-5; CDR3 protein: CASSVRPQGQQFF
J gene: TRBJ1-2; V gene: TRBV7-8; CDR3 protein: CASSLAVHPATNYGYTF
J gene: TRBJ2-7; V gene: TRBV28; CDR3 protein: CASSLYTSGNYEQYF
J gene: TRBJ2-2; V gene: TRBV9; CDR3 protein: CASSVAYPPTGELFF
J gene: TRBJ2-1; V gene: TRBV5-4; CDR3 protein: CASSLIGGDRKQFF
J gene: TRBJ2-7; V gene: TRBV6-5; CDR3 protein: CASVQGRQGEQYF
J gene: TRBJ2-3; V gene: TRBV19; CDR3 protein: CASSPGTGFGTDTQYF
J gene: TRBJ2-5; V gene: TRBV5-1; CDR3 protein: CASSLTDSQETQYF
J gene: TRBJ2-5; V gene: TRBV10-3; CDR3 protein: CAIRQGPKETQYF
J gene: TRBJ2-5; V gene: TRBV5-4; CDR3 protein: CASSLSRETQYF